This TCR beta chain was documented in a study of long-term antiretroviral therapy in people with HIV. Study results and caveats: Pre-ART expanded TRB clones stayed dominant throughout, though often decreasing after ART. No data were available on ART adherence, viral resistance or therapy changes.

The length of the CDR3 is 14 residues. The germline CDR1 and CDR2 sequences are SGHTA and FQGNSA. The ends lost 2 bases at V and 5 bases at J; junction bases unmatched: 5. Survey-level immunoSEQ v3.0 assays were run. Repertoires were generated with immunoSEQ multiplex PCR, while TCRdb's copy carries only in-frame clones and drops some. The sample includes around 31,000 clones, around 85% of them seen just once. A remark on this clone: What it recognizes is unknown.

The specimen comprised unsorted PBMCs, sampled 0.8 years before starting antiretroviral therapy. The clonotype was recovered from a man younger than 35 with HIV. The rearrangement links TRBV7-2 to TRBJ2-5; 7 bases fit TRBD2. The CDR3 loop reads CASSLRGVGETQYF. The DNA for the CDR3 is TGTGCCAGCAGCTTACGGGGGGTGGGGGAGACCCAGTACTTC.